These 5 T cell receptor beta chains share one sample of origin, sequenced in a study of T-cell memory formation after mild COVID-19 (dated by TCRdb to about 2021). Libraries were prepared through 5' RACE. The reads were generated on an Illumina NovaSeq 6000. Through fastp at Q25 and MiXCR, TCRdb rebuilt clones from the public reads, retaining in-frame beta chains. A single entry per CDR3 protein holds the most common genes and DNA from its merged rows. The sample table contains roughly 280,000 distinct CDR3 sequences; only one count was recorded for about 16% of them. 20% to 25% of the sample is taken by the ten largest. The sample consisted of PBMCs or a T cell subset sorted from them (not recorded which). The receptors originated from a man aged 18 to 29 who had mild COVID-19 (a few samples of this study predate the infection). The sample titles of this study are shuffled in the database, so cell type and time point are left out; the donor was told from shared clones.

The chain uses TRBV7-9 and TRBJ2-2, with D perhaps TRBD2 (6 bases). Germline values: CDR1 SEHNR, CDR2 FQNEAQ (reference sequence). This CDR3 is 14 amino acids long. V lost 3 bases, J lost 7 bases, and 12 bases lay in between. CDR3 bases: TGTGCCAGCAGCTTGGCCCGGCGGGGCGGGGAGCTGTTTTTT. It yields the protein CASSLARRGGELFF.

The gene calls are TRBV14 and TRBJ2-5; 15 nucleotides align to TRBD2. The CDR3 runs to 18 residues. The junction had 8 bases not matched to a gene; V was cut back by 4 bases and J by 2 bases. Germline CDR1 reads SGHDN; CDR2 reads FVKESK. The CDR3 bases are TGTGCCAGCAGCCTCGGGACTAGCGGGGGGCCGGCACAAGAGACCCAGTACTTC. It encodes CASSLGTSGGPAQETQYF.

The genes are TRBV4-1 and TRBJ2-2, with a weak D call TRBD2 (5 bases). V shed 0 bases and J shed 4 bases, with 12 bases lying between them. Germline V gene sequence: CDR1 MGHRA, CDR2 YSYEKL. CDR3 length equals 16 residues. The CDR3 reads CASSQDSGKLTGELFF. CDR3 nucleotide sequence: TGCGCCAGCAGCCAAGATTCCGGGAAACTCACCGGGGAGCTGTTTTTT.

This clonotype was counted many times. This chain uses TRBV7-9 with TRBJ2-3; 7 bases line up with TRBD2. The germline V gene encodes CDR1 SEHNR and CDR2 FQNEAQ (reference sequence). This CDR3 is built from 15 residues. J was trimmed by 4 bases and V by 3 bases; bases with no gene match: 7. DNA of the CDR3: TGTGCCAGCAGCTTGCGACGACTAGCCCCAGATACGCAGTATTTT. Translating gives CASSLRRLAPDTQYF. Full variable domain (outside the CDR3, taken from reference TRBV7-9 and TRBJ2-3): DTGVSQNPRHKITKRGQNVTFRCDPISEHNRLYWYRQTLGQGPEFLTYFQNEAQLEKSRLLSDRFSAERPKGSFSTLEIQRTEQGDSAMYLCASSLRRLAPDTQYFGPGTRLTVL.

V and J are TRBV20-1 and TRBJ1-5, with D unresolved. V lost 7 bases and J 5 bases, leaving 24 bases between the germline ends. The CDR3 covers 16 residues. CDR1 is DFQATT, CDR2 SNEGSKA, per germline (reference sequence). CDR3 loop: CSVTINDPARDQPQHF. DNA for the CDR3: TGCAGTGTTACGATTAATGACCCAGCCCGGGATCAGCCCCAGCATTTT.